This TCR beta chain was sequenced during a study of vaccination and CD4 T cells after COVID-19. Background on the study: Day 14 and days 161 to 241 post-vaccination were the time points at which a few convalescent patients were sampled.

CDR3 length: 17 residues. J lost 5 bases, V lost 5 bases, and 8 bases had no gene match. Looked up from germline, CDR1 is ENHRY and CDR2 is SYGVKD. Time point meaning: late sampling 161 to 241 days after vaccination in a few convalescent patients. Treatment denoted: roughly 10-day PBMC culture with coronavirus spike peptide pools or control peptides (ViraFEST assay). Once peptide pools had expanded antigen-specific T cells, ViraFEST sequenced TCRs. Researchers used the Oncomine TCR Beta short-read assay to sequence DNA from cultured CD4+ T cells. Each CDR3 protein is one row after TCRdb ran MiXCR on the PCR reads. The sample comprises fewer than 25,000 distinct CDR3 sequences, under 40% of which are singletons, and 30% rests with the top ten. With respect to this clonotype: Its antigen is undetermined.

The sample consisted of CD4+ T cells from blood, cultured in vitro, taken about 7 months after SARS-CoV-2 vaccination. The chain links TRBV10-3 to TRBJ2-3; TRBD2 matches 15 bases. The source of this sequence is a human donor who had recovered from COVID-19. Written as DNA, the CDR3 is TGTGCCATCAGTCCAGGACTAGCGGGAGGGCGAGGAGATACGCAGTATTTT. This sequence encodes CAISPGLAGGRGDTQYF.